The clone carrying this TCR beta chain has a handful of counts. Its target is unknown. This entry belongs to a study of T cell repertoires in cytomegalovirus infection. The CDR3 contains 15 residues. The germline CDR1 and CDR2 sequences are MNHNY and SVGAGI (reference sequence). V lost 7 bases and J 4 bases, leaving 19 bases between the germline ends. From the reads, TCRdb called clonotypes with MiXCR, one entry per CDR3 protein. Of 750,000 to 900,000 distinct CDR3 sequences listed, around 29% were seen once; the top ten hold 13%. This sequence joins TRBV6-6 and TRBJ1-2; weak D call: TRBD1 (6 bases). The sample was cultured CD8+ T cells from PBMCs, taken from culture after CMV antigen stimulation. The sequence was collected from a human donor in good health (CMV status not recorded). Some clones in this sample may be carry-over from other donors' samples. The CDR3 spells CASTTEGVFPYGYTF. The CDR3 nucleotides are TGTGCCAGCACCACCGAGGGGGTGTTTCCCTATGGCTACACCTTC.